This T cell receptor beta chain came from a study of cytomegalovirus exposure and HLA in healthy donors. On the study more broadly: The same platform as the approximately 670 first-cohort repertoires was used for the roughly 130 validation repertoires, a later analysis reported.

CDR3 size: 15 residues. V lost 3 bases to trimming and J lost 4 bases; unmatched junction nucleotides: 2. CDR1 is SGHRS, CDR2 YFSETQ, per germline. TCRdb keeps only in-frame clones here, not all; method: immunoSEQ multiplex PCR. The sample consists of over 65,000 clones, around 94% of them appearing once. Findings of the study overall: It was reported that the classifier diagnosed cytomegalovirus status with high specificity and sensitivity in both the original and validation cohorts. TCR sequences were mostly rare, though some public TCRs occurred in many donors.

On this clone: The target antigen is unknown.

The origin of this receptor is a woman under 30 in good health and CMV-seropositive. The sample consisted of PBMCs. V gene TRBV5-1 combines with J gene TRBJ2-1, with TRBD2 matching 12 bases. CDR3 bases: TGCGCCAGCAGCTCAGGACTAGCGGGGTACAATGAGCAGTTCTTC. It is translated as CASSSGLAGYNEQFF. Drawing the rest from reference TRBV5-1 and TRBJ2-1, the complete variable domain is KAGVTQTPRYLIKTRGQQVTLSCSPISGHRSVSWYQQTPGQGLQFLFEYFSETQRNKGNFPGRFSGRQFSNSRSEMNVSTLELGDSALYLCASSSGLAGYNEQFFGPGTRLTVL.